The present TCR beta chain was sequenced within a study of blood T cells in healthy people across ages. The germline CDR1 and CDR2 sequences are LGHNA and YNFKEQ. CDR3 length equals 13 residues. Approximately 9 milliliters of peripheral blood were drawn from each donor into EDTA-treated tubes. Per sample, extraction of total RNA gave at least 6 micrograms in every case. Then a second PCR, running about 6 to 11 cycles, was carried out with a sample-barcoded 5' primer and a J-beta primer mix. One entry per CDR3 protein results from TCRdb running MiXCR on the 5' RACE reads. The sample lists 950,000 to 1,200,000 distinct CDR3 sequences; 35% to 40% were seen once. Comment on this clonotype: The germline gene is not matched at one end of the junction; a read error may be the cause.

Material for sequencing was blood. The origin of this receptor is a man in his late teens or twenties in good health. V and J are TRBV4-2 and TRBJ2-1; perhaps TRBD1 as D (6 bases). This CDR3 reads CACSQGQYNEQFF. CDR3 DNA sequence: TGTGCCTGCAGCCAGGGACAATACAATGAGCAGTTCTTC.